The clone carrying this TCR beta chain appeared a few times. Its antigen is not identified. Germline CDR1 is MNHEY and CDR2 is SMNVEV (reference sequence). The CDR3 loop spans 15 amino acids. The germline V and J ends were trimmed by 2 bases and 0 bases, with 9 bases remaining between them. This sample is part of a study of cytomegalovirus exposure and HLA in healthy donors. Study-wide points: Several of the most significant clusters appeared linked to common viral pathogens, based on a later analysis. TCR beta chain V- and J-gene trimming was linked, in a later analysis, to a missense variant in DCLRE1C. Productive rates of about 90% or about 30% were seen for most TCR beta V segments in an earlier analysis. The authors enumerated roughly 160 TCR beta chains as linked to cytomegalovirus.

PCR was performed using 60 Vbeta and 13 Jbeta primers. TCRdb keeps only in-frame clones here, not all; method: immunoSEQ multiplex PCR. The repertoire includes roughly 200,000 clones, about 13% of them detected once, and less than 8.5% sits in the top ten. Sequenced material: PBMCs. The receptor was derived from a man in his fifties or sixties in good health and CMV-seropositive. The rearrangement joins TRBV27 to TRBJ2-3; perhaps TRBD1 as D (6 bases). CDR3 protein: CASSLRGQSTDTQYF. For the CDR3, the DNA is TGTGCCAGCAGTTTAAGGGGACAAAGCACAGATACGCAGTATTTT.